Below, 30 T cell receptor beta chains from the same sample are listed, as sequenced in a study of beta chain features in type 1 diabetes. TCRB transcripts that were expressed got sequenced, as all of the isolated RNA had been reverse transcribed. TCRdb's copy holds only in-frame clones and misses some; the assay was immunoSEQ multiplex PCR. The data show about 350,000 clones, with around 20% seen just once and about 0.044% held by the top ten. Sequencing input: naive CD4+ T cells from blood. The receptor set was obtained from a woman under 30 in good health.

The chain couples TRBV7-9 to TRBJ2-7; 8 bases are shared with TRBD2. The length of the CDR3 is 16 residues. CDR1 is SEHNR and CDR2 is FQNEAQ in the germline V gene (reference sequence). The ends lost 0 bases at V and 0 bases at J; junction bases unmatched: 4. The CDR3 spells CASSLASGALSYEQYF. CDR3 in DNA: TGTGCCAGCAGCTTAGCTAGCGGGGCGCTCTCCTACGAGCAGTACTTC.

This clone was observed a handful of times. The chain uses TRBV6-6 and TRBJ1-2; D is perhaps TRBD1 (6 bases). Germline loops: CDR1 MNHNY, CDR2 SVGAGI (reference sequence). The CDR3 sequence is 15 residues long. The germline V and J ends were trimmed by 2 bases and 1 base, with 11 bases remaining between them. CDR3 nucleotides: TGTGCCAGCAGTTACCGGGACACCTTTAACTATGGCTACACCTTC. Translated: CASSYRDTFNYGYTF.

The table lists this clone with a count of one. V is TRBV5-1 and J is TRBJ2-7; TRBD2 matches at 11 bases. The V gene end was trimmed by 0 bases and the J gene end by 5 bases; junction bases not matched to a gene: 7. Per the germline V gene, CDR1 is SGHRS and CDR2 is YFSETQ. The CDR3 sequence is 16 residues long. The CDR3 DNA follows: TGCGCCAGCAGCTTGGCCAACCTAGCGGGAGGAGACGAGCAGTACTTC. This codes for CASSLANLAGGDEQYF.

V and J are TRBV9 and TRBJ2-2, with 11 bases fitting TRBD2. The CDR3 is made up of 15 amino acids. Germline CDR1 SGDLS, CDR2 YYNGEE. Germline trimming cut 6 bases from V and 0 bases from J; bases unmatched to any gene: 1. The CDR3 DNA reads TGTGCCAGCACGACTAGCGGGACGAACACCGGGGAGCTGTTTTTT. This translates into CASTTSGTNTGELFF.

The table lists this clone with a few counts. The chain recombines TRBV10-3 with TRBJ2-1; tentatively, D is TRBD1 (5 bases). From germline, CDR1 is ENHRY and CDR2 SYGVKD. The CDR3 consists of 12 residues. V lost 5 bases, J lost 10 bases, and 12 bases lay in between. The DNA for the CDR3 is TGTGCCATCAGTTACAGGAACTCCGAGCAGTTCTTC. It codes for CAISYRNSEQFF.

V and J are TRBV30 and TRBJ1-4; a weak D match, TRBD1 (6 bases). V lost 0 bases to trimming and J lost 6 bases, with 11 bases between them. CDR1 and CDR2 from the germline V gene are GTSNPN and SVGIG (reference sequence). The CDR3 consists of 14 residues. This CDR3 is CAWSVSGGDEKLFF. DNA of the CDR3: TGTGCCTGGAGTGTAAGTGGGGGCGATGAAAAACTGTTTTTT.

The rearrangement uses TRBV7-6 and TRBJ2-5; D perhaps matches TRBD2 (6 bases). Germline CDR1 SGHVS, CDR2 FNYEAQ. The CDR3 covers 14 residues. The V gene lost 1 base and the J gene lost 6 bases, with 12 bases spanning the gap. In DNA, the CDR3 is TGTGCCAGCAGCTTAGGGGACTTCGCCCAGACCCAGTACTTC. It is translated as CASSLGDFAQTQYF.

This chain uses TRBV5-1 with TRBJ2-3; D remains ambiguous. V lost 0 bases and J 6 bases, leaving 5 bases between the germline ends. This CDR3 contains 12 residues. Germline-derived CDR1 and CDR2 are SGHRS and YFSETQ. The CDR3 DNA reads TGCGCCAGCAGCTTGGAAGCTGATACGCAGTATTTT. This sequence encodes CASSLEADTQYF.

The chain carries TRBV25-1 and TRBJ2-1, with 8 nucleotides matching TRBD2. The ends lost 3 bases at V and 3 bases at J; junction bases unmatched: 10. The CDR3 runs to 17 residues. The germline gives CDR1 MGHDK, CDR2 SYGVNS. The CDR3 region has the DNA TGTGCCAGCAGTGATCGAATTTTAGCGGGGAACTACAATGAGCAGTTCTTC. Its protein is CASSDRILAGNYNEQFF.

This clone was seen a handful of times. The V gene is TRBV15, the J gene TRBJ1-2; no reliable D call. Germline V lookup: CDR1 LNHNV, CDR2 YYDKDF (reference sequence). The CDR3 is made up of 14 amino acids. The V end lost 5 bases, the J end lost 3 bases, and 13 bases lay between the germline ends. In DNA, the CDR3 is TGTGCCACCAGCCCCCGGTCTTTCGACTATGGCTACACCTTC. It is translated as CATSPRSFDYGYTF.

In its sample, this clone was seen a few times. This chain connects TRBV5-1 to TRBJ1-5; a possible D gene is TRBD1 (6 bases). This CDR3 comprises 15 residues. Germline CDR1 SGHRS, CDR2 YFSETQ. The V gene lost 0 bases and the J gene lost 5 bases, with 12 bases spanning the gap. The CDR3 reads CASSLGTGQDQPQHF. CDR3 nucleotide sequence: TGCGCCAGCAGCTTGGGGACGGGACAAGATCAGCCCCAGCATTTT. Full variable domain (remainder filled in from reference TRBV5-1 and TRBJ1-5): KAGVTQTPRYLIKTRGQQVTLSCSPISGHRSVSWYQQTPGQGLQFLFEYFSETQRNKGNFPGRFSGRQFSNSRSEMNVSTLELGDSALYLCASSLGTGQDQPQHFGDGTRLSIL.

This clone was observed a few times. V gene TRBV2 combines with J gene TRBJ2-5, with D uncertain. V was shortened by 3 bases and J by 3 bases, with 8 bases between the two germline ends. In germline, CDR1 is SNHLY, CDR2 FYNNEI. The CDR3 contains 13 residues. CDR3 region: CASSEGLKETQYF. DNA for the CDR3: TGTGCCAGCAGTGAGGGCTTGAAAGAGACCCAGTACTTC.

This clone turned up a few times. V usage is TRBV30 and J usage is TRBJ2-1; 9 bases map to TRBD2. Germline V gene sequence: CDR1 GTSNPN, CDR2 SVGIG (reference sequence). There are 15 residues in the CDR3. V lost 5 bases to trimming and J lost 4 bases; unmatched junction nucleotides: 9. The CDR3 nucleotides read TGTGCCTGGTTTCCTAGCGGGATAGTTTACAATGAGCAGTTCTTC. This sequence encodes CAWFPSGIVYNEQFF.

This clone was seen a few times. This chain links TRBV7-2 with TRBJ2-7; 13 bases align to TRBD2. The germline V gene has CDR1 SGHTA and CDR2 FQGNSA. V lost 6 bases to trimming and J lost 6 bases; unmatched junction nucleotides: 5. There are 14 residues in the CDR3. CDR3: CASSSGTSGVEQYF. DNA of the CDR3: TGTGCCAGCAGTTCAGGGACTAGCGGGGTCGAGCAGTACTTC.

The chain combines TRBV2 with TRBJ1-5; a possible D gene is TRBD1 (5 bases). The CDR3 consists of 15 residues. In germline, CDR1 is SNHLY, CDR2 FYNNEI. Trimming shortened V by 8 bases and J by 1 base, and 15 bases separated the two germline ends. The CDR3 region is CASGSDRDSNQPQHF. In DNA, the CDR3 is TGTGCCAGCGGCTCCGACAGAGACAGCAATCAGCCCCAGCATTTT.

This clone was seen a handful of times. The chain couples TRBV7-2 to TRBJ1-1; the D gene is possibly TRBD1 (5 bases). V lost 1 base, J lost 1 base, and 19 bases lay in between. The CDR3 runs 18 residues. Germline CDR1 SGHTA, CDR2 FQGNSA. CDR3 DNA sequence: TGTGCCAGCAGCTTAGTTCATGCTCAGGGTTCCACGAACACTGAAGCTTTCTTT. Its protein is CASSLVHAQGSTNTEAFF.

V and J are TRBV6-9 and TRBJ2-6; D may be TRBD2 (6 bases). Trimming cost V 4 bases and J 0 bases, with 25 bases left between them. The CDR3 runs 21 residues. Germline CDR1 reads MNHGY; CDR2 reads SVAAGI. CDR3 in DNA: TGTGCCAGCAGTTGTCTGGCGGGATTCCCGTTTATACACTCTGGGGCCAACGTCCTGACTTTC. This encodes CASSCLAGFPFIHSGANVLTF.

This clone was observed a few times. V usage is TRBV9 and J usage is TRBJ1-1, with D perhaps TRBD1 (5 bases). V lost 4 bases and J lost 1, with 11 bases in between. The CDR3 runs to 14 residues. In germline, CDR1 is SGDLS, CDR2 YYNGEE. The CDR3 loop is CASSPRAGNTEAFF. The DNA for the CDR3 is TGTGCCAGCAGCCCCAGGGCTGGGAACACTGAAGCTTTCTTT. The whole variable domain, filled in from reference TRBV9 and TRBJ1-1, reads DSGVTQTPKHLITATGQRVTLRCSPRSGDLSVYWYQQSLDQGLQFLIQYYNGEERAKGNILERFSAQQFPDLHSELNLSSLELGDSALYFCASSPRAGNTEAFFGQGTRLTVV.

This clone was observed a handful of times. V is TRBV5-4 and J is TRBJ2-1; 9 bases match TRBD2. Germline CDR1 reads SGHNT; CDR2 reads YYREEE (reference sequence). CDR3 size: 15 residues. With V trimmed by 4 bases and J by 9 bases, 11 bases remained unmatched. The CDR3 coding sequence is TGTGCCAGCAGCCCGGTGGTAGCGGGGGCGGGTGAGCAGTTCTTC. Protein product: CASSPVVAGAGEQFF.

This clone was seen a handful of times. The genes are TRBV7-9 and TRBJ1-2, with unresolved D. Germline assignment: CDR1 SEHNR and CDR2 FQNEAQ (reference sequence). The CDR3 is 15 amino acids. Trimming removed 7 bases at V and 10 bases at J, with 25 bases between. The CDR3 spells CASTVSPDGRGAYTF. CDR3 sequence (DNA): TGTGCCAGCACCGTGTCCCCCGACGGTCGCGGTGCCTACACCTTC.

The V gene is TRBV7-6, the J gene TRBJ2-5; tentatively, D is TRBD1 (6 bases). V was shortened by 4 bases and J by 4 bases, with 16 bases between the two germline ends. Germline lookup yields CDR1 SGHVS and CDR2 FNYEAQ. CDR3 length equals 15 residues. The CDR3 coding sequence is TGTGCCAGCAGCTCGGGACAACTCCGTGGAGAGACCCAGTACTTC. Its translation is CASSSGQLRGETQYF.

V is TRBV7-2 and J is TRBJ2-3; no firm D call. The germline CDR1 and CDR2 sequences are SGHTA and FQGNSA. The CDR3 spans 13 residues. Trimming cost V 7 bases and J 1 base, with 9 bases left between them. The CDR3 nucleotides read TGTGCCAGCACCCTTACGGGCACAGATACGCAGTATTTT. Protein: CASTLTGTDTQYF. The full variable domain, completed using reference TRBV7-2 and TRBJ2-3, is GAGVSQSPSNKVTEKGKDVELRCDPISGHTALYWYRQSLGQGLEFLIYFQGNSAPDKSGLPSDRFSAERTGGSVSTLTIQRTQQEDSAVYLCASTLTGTDTQYFGPGTRLTVL.

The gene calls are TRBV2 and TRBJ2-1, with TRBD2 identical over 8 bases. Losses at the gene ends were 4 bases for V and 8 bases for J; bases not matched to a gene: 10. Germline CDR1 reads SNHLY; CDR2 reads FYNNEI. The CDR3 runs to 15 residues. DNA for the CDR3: TGTGCCAGCAGTGTCGGGACTAGTGGTGGGTATGAGCAGTTCTTC. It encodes CASSVGTSGGYEQFF.

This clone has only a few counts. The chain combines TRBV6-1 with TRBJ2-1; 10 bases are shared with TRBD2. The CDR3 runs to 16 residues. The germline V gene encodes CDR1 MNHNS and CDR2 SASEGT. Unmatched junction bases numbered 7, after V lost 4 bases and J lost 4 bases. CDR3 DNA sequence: TGTGCCAGCAGTGTAGAGCGGGAGGGTGGATACAATGAGCAGTTCTTC. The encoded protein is CASSVEREGGYNEQFF.

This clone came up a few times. The CDR3 reads CAYRTAVYYGYTF. CDR3 in DNA: TGTGCCTACCGGACAGCCGTTTACTATGGCTACACCTTC. The chain has TRBV21-1 and TRBJ1-2; the tabulated D call, TRBD1, remains unverified against the DNA. TRBV21-1 is marked as a pseudogene. CDR3 length: 13 amino acids.

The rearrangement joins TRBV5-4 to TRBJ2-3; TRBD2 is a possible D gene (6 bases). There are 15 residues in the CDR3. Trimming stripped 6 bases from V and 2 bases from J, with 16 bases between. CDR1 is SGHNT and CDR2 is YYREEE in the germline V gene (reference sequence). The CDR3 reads CASTLRAGTTDTQYF. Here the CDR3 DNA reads TGTGCCAGCACCCTGCGGGCGGGGACCACAGATACGCAGTATTTT.

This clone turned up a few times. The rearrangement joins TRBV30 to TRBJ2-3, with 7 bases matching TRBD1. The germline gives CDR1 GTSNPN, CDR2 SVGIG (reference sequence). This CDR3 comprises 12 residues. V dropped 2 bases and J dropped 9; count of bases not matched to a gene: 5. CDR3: CAWSRQGPTQYF. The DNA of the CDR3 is TGTGCCTGGAGTAGACAGGGTCCGACGCAGTATTTT.

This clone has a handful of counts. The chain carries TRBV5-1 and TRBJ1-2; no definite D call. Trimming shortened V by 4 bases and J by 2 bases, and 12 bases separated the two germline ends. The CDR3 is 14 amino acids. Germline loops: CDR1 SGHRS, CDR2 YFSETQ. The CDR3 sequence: CASSVPEGNYGYTF. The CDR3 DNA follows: TGCGCCAGCAGCGTCCCCGAGGGAAACTATGGCTACACCTTC.

CDR3 coding DNA: TGTGCCAGCCAACTAGGGGCGGGAGCAGGCGAGACCCAGTACTTC. Its translation: CASQLGAGAGETQYF. This chain joins TRBV7-9 and TRBJ2-5; 7 bases align to TRBD2. Unmatched junction bases numbered 14, after V lost 8 bases and J lost 5 bases. This CDR3 is built from 15 residues. The V gene's germline CDR1 is SEHNR and CDR2 FQNEAQ (reference sequence).

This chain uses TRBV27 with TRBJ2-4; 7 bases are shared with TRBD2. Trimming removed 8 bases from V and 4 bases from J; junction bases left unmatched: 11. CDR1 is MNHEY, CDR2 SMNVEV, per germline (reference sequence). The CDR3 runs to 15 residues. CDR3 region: CASHGGGAGKNIQYF. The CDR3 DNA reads TGTGCCAGCCATGGGGGGGGAGCAGGGAAAAACATTCAGTACTTC.